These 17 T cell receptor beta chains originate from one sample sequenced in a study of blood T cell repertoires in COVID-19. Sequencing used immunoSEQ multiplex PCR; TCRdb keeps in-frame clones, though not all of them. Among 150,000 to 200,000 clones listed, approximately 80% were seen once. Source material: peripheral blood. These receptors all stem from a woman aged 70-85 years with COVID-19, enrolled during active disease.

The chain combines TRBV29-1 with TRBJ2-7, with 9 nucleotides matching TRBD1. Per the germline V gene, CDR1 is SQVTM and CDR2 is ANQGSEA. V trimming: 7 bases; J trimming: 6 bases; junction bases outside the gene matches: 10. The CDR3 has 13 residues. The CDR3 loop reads CSGLQGAPGEQYF. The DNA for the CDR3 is TGCAGCGGATTACAGGGGGCCCCAGGCGAGCAGTACTTC.

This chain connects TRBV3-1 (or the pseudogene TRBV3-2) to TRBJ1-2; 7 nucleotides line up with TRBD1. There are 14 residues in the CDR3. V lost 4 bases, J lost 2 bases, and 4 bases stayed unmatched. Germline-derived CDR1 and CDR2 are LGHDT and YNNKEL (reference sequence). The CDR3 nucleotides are TGTGCCAGCAGCCCTTCCAGGGGGAACTATGGCTACACCTTC. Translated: CASSPSRGNYGYTF.

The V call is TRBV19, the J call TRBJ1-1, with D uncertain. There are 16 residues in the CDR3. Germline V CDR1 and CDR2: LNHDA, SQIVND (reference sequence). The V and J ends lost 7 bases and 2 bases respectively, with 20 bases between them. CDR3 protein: CASTPRRKGGNTEAFF. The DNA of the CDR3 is TGTGCCAGTACCCCCAGGCGGAAGGGAGGAAACACTGAAGCTTTCTTT.

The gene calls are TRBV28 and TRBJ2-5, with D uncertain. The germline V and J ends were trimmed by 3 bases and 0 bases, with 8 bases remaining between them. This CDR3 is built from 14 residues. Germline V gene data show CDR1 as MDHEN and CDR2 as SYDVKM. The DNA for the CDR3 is TGTGCCAGCAGTTTTCTTGACAACCAAGAGACCCAGTACTTC. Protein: CASSFLDNQETQYF.

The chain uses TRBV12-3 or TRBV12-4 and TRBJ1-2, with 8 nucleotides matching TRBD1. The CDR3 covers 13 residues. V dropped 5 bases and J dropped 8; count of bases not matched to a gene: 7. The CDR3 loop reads CASSPSGQVGYTF. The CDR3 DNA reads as TGTGCCAGCAGTCCCTCGGGACAGGTGGGCTACACCTTC.

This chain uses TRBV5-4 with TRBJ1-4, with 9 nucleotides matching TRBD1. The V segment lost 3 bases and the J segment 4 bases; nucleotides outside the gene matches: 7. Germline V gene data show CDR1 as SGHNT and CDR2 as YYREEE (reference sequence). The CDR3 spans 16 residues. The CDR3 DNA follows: TGTGCCAGCAGCTCCGGGGGGGGACAGGGTAATGAAAAACTGTTTTTT. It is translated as CASSSGGGQGNEKLFF.

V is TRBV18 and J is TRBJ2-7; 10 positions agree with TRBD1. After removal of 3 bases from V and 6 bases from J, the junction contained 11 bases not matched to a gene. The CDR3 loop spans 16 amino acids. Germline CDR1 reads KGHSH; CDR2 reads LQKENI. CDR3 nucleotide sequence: TGTGCCAGCTCACCGGGACAGGGGAGTGCGGCGGGCGAGCAGTACGTC. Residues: CASSPGQGSAAGEQYV.

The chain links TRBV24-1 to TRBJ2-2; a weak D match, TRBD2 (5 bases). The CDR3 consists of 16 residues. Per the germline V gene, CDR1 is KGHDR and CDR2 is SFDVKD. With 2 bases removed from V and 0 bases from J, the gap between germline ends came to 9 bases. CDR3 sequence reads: CATSDWGETNTGELFF. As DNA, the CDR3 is TGTGCCACCAGTGATTGGGGAGAAACGAACACCGGGGAGCTGTTTTTT.

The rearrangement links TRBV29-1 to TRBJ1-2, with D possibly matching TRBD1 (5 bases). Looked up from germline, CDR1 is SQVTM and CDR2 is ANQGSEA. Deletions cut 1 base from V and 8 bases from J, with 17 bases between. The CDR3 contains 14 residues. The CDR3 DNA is TGCAGCGTTGAAGGCAAACAGGTACGGCGCGGCTACACCTTC. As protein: CSVEGKQVRRGYTF.

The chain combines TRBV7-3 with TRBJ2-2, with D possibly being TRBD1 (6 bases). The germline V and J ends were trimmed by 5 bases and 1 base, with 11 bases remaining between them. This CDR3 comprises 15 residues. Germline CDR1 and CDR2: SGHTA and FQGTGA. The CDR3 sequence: CASSPPQGNTGELFF. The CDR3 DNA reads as TGTGCCAGCAGCCCCCCACAGGGGAACACCGGGGAGCTGTTTTTT.

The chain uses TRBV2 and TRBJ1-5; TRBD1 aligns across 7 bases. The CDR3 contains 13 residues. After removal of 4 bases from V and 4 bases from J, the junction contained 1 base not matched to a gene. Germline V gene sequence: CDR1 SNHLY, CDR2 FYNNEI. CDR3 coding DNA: TGTGCCAGCAGTGTACAGGGGAATCAGCCCCAGCATTTT. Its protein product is CASSVQGNQPQHF.

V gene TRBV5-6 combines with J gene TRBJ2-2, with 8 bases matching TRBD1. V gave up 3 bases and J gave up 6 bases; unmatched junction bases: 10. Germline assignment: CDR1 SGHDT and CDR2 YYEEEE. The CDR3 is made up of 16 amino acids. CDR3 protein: CASSSDRAFWSGELFF. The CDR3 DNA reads TGTGCCAGCAGCTCGGACAGGGCATTCTGGTCCGGGGAGCTGTTTTTT.

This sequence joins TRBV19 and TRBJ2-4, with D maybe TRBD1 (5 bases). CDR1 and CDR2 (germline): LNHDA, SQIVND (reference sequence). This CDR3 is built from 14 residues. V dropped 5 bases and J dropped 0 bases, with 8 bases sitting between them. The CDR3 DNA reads TGTGCCAGTAGTTCCAGGGTAGCCAAAAACATTCAGTACTTC. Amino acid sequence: CASSSRVAKNIQYF.

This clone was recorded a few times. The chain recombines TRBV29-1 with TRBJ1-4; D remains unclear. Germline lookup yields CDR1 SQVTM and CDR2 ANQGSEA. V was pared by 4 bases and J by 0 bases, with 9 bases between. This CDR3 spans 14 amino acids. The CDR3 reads CSVVMSSTNEKLFF. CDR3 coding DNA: TGCAGCGTTGTTATGAGCTCAACTAATGAAAAACTGTTTTTT.

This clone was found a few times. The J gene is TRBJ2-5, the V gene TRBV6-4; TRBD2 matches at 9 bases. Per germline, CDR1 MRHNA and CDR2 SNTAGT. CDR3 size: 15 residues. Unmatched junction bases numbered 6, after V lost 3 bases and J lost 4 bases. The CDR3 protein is CASSEGAGGIETQYF. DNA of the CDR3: TGTGCCAGCAGTGAAGGAGCGGGGGGAATAGAGACCCAGTACTTC.

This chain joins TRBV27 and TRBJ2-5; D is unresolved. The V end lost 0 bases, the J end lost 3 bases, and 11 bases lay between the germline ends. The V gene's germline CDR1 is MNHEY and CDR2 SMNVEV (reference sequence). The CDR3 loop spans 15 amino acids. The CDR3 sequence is CASSLSLTGKETQYF. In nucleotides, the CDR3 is TGTGCCAGCAGTTTATCTTTGACGGGTAAAGAGACCCAGTACTTC.

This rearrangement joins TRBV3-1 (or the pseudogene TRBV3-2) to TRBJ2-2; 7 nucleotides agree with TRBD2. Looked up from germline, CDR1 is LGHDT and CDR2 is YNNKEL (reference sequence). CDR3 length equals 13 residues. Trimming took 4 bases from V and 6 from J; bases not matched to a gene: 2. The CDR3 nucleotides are TGTGCCAGCAGCCGCCGGGAGGCCGGGGAGCTGTTTTTT. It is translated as CASSRREAGELFF.